This TCR beta chain was found in a study of blood T cell repertoires in COVID-19 (dated by TCRdb to 2019 to 2021). For the study in its entirety: Collaborator samples came from the United States, Italy and Spain and covered acute and convalescent phases of COVID-19. The material from the prospective study consisted of cDNA or gDNA derived from T cells, B-cell-depleted T cells, or PBMCs. Deeply sampled blood TCRbeta repertoires from subjects exposed to, actively infected with, or recovered from COVID-19 were included in the dataset. The repertoires were released in a freely available public database meant as a resource for research on the immune response to SARS-CoV-2. The samples were drawn from the first 160 participants of the ongoing ImmuneRACE study and from under 1,500 subjects provided by 6 global collaborators. A de-identified subject ID, COVID-19 status, age in years and sex were almost always included in the sample metadata. HLA class I and class II types, where available, came from metadata supplied by the sample provider rather than from assay-based typing. Points the paper makes about the study in general: The quantity of clinical and demographic metadata differed by source and by participant and was supplied without curation.

The immunoSEQ Assay, a bias-controlled multiplex PCR, was used to amplify TCRbeta CDR3 regions from genomic DNA. Under the source paper's analysis protocol: Within the assay, amplification of reference gene primers was used to estimate how many nucleated cells each sample contained. To quantify the absolute abundance of each unique TCRbeta CDR3 rearrangement, sequence reads were collapsed and filtered. Productive Simpson clonality was computed per sample as the square root of Simpson's diversity index over productive rearrangements. TCRdb took this table from immuneACCESS and kept in-frame rearrangements with V and J called. Such tables lack part of the clones; where checked against another copy, unresolved V genes explain under half of the gap, and the rest is unexplained. V, J and clone size reflect that table, while D and trimming were determined from the DNA. In all, the sample holds around 94,000 clones, and roughly 89% of those were seen once. Together, the top ten hold approximately 2% of the sample.

A word on this clone: There is no known antigen for this receptor. Within one base of it there is no much larger clone, and no base qualities were kept.

One collaborating source in Seattle enrolled patients during active infection and followed them longitudinally through the course of disease. Whole blood was collected in K2EDTA tubes by collaborating institutions according to the institutions' own protocols. For TCRbeta analysis, collaborators shipped samples in one of three forms: frozen whole blood, isolated PBMCs, or DNA extracted from either of those sample types. CDR1 is given as MNHNY and CDR2 as SVGAGI, both from the germline V gene (reference sequence). The V end gives up 4 bases and the J end 6 bases, leaving 10 bases in the junction not matched to a gene. The CDR3 covers 15 residues, taking in both the cysteine and the phenylalanine. The only DNA kept is the CDR3, 45 bases in frame from the first base.

The sequenced material came from peripheral blood. The rearrangement joined TRBV6-6 to TRBJ1-1, with 8 central nucleotides matching TRBD1. This clonotype was obtained from a woman aged 50 to 60 with COVID-19, enrolled during active disease. DNA sequence: TGTGCCAGCAGTTGGACCCAGGGGGCTGGCGCTGAAGCTTTCTTT. This sequence encodes CASSWTQGAGAEAFF.